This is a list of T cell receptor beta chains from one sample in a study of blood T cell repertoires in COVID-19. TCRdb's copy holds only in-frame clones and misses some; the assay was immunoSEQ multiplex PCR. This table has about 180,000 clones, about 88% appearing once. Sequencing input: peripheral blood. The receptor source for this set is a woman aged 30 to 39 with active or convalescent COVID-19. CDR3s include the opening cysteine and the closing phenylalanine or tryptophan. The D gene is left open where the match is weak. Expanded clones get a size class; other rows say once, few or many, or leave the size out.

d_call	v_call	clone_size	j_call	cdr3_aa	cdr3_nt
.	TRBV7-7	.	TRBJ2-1	CASSLGVPRGTYNEQFF	TGTGCTAGCAGCTTAGGGGTCCCTAGGGGAACCTACAATGAGCAGTTCTTC
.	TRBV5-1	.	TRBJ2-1	CASSLVSGPNEQFF	TGCGCCAGCAGCTTGGTTAGCGGACCCAATGAGCAGTTCTTC
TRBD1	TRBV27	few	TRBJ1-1	CASSLSVRQGGLNTEAFF	TGTGCCAGCAGTTTATCAGTGAGACAGGGGGGGTTGAACACTGAAGCTTTCTTT
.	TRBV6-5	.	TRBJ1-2	CASSYVGSPRGYTF	TGTGCCAGCAGTTACGTTGGTTCTCCGAGAGGCTACACCTTC
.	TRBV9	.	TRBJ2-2	CASSSRAGTGELFF	TGTGCCAGCAGCTCACGGGCGGGAACCGGGGAGCTGTTTTTT
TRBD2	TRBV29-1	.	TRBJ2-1	CSVEGLADTSSYNEQFF	TGCAGCGTTGAGGGACTAGCGGATACCAGCTCCTACAATGAGCAGTTCTTC
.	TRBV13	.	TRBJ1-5	CASTTGSQPQHF	TGTGCCAGCACTACAGGGAGTCAGCCCCAGCATTTT
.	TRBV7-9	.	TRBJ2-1	CASSLVSSSGDEQFF	TGTGCCAGCAGCTTAGTGTCTAGCAGTGGCGATGAGCAGTTCTTC
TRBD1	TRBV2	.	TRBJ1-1	CAALRGQGYNTEAFF	TGTGCCGCTCTCCGCGGACAGGGGTACAACACTGAAGCTTTCTTT
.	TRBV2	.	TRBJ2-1	CASSVRGTSYNEQFF	TGTGCCAGCAGTGTCCGGGGGACCTCCTACAATGAGCAGTTCTTC
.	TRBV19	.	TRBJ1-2	CASSSKNRKANYGYTF	TGTGCCAGTAGTTCGAAAAACAGGAAAGCTAACTATGGCTACACCTTC
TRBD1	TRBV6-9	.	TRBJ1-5	CASSYRPDRDNQPQHF	TGTGCCAGCAGTTATCGCCCGGACAGGGACAATCAGCCCCAGCATTTT
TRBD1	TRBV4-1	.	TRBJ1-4	CASSQNQNRGREKLFF	TGCGCCAGCAGCCAAAACCAAAACAGGGGGCGTGAAAAACTGTTTTTT